Each of the 30 T cell receptor beta chains below was sequenced from the same sample in a study of blood T cell repertoires in COVID-19. Assay used: immunoSEQ multiplex PCR; TCRdb lists only in-frame clones, some missing. This sample has about 200,000 clones; more than 85% occur once, and the top ten carry 3%. Sequenced input: peripheral blood. These receptor sequences come from a man aged 55 to 70 with acute or convalescent COVID-19.

The chain couples TRBV10-3 to TRBJ2-5; a weak D match, TRBD1 (6 bases). CDR1 and CDR2 from the germline V gene are ENHRY and SYGVKD. The CDR3 spans 13 residues. The V end lost 7 bases, the J end lost 3 bases, and 12 bases lay between the germline ends. The CDR3 DNA follows: TGTGCCATCACTCCGGGACAAAAAGAGACCCAGTACTTC. This encodes CAITPGQKETQYF.

The V call is TRBV6-1, the J call TRBJ2-5, with 10 bases lining up with TRBD1. Germline CDR1 MNHNS, CDR2 SASEGT. The CDR3 is 17 amino acids. The trim removed 2 bases at V and 2 bases at J, leaving 8 bases unmatched. The CDR3 nucleotides are TGTGCCAGCAGTGAATGGGGGACAGGGGTGGGTCAAGAGACCCAGTACTTC. Translating it yields CASSEWGTGVGQETQYF.

The CDR3 loop is CASSNPREGDREGYEPISSEQYF. The CDR3 DNA is TGTGCCAGCAGTAACCCTCGAGAGGGGGACAGGGAAGGGTACGAACCCATTTCTAGCGAGCAGTACTTC. J is TRBJ2-7 and V is TRBV6-9; 9 positions agree with TRBD1. Trimming took 5 bases from V and 6 from J; bases not matched to a gene: 35. CDR1 and CDR2 from the germline V gene are MNHGY and SVAAGI. The CDR3 sequence is 23 residues long.

V is TRBV6-2 or TRBV6-3 and J is TRBJ2-6; D is unclear. V was trimmed by 2 bases and J by 2 bases, leaving 13 bases between them. From germline, CDR1 is MNHEY and CDR2 SVGEGT. This CDR3 is 17 amino acids long. CDR3: CASSYTGIGAGANVLTF. The CDR3 nucleotides read TGTGCCAGCAGTTACACCGGAATAGGAGCTGGGGCCAACGTCCTGACTTTC.

The V call is TRBV9, the J call TRBJ1-4, with D maybe TRBD1 (6 bases). Germline CDR1 SGDLS, CDR2 YYNGEE. Trimming removed 2 bases from V and 4 bases from J, with 9 bases in between. This CDR3 has 14 amino acids. The CDR3, as DNA: TGTGCCAGCAGCGTCGGACAGATTAATGAAAAACTGTTTTTT. Its protein is CASSVGQINEKLFF.

The chain joins TRBV9 to TRBJ2-5; no clear D. CDR1 is SGDLS and CDR2 is YYNGEE in the germline V gene. This CDR3 has 14 amino acids. The V gene lost 0 bases and the J gene lost 5 bases, with 11 bases spanning the gap. CDR3 coding DNA: TGTGCCAGCAGCGTAGGAGGTTCCGGGGAGACCCAGTACTTC. It translates to CASSVGGSGETQYF.

The V and J genes are TRBV27 and TRBJ2-7, with TRBD2 matching over 9 bases. Trimming at V came to 0 bases and at J to 3 bases, leaving 12 bases not matched to a gene. The CDR3 has 18 amino acids. Looked up from germline, CDR1 is MNHEY and CDR2 is SMNVEV (reference sequence). The CDR3 coding sequence is TGTGCCAGCAGTTTATCGGGTCCTAGCGGGGATTATATCTACGAGCAGTACTTC. Translation gives CASSLSGPSGDYIYEQYF.

The chain uses TRBV5-1 and TRBJ2-7, with 9 bases lining up with TRBD1. V dropped 7 bases and J dropped 1; count of bases not matched to a gene: 6. The germline CDR1 and CDR2 sequences are SGHRS and YFSETQ. The CDR3 length is 14 residues. As DNA, the CDR3 is TGCGCCAGCTTCGGGGACAGGGTATCCTACGAGCAGTACTTC. This gives the protein CASFGDRVSYEQYF.

The gene calls are TRBV7-6 and TRBJ1-6; D perhaps matches TRBD1 (6 bases). Germline V gene lookup returns CDR1 SGHVS and CDR2 FNYEAQ. The CDR3 consists of 19 residues. The V and J ends lost 6 bases and 2 bases respectively, with 23 bases between them. The CDR3 nucleotides read TGTGCCAGCAGACATCCCACAGGGCGCCGAAGCCCCTATAATTCACCCCTCCACTTT. It codes for CASRHPTGRRSPYNSPLHF.

This sequence joins TRBV25-1 and TRBJ1-4, with D perhaps TRBD1 (5 bases). Germline CDR1 reads MGHDK; CDR2 reads SYGVNS. Between the trimmed V and J ends, which lost 6 bases and 0 bases, there was a span of 8 bases. The length of the CDR3 is 14 residues. The CDR3, as DNA: TGTGCCAGCAGCAGGGTTGCAACTAATGAAAAACTGTTTTTT. Its translation: CASSRVATNEKLFF.

The chain has TRBV4-2 and TRBJ1-1; TRBD1 might be the D (5 bases). The CDR3 consists of 15 residues. Trimming took off 4 bases at V and 0 bases at J, with 12 bases between the two ends. CDR1 and CDR2 from the germline V gene are LGHNA and YNFKEQ. CDR3 in amino acids: CASSPGISMNTEAFF. In nucleotides, the CDR3 is TGTGCCAGCAGCCCAGGGATTTCCATGAACACTGAAGCTTTCTTT.

This chain connects TRBV7-3 to TRBJ2-3; no firm D call. CDR3 length: 11 residues. The germline gives CDR1 SGHTA, CDR2 FQGTGA. The V end lost 8 bases, the J end lost 5 bases, and 8 bases lay between the germline ends. CDR3 coding DNA: TGTGCCAGCGGCACGGGAGATACGCAGTATTTT. It yields the protein CASGTGDTQYF.

The genes are TRBV27 and TRBJ2-1, with D possibly being TRBD1 (5 bases). The CDR3 sequence is 15 residues long. Germline loops: CDR1 MNHEY, CDR2 SMNVEV (reference sequence). V lost 5 bases, J lost 4 bases, and 15 bases lay in between. This CDR3 reads CASSPQGRRYNEQFF. CDR3 nucleotide sequence: TGTGCCAGCAGTCCCCAGGGCCGTCGTTACAATGAGCAGTTCTTC.

This clone was seen a handful of times. The genes are TRBV9 and TRBJ1-3; D is possibly TRBD1 (5 bases). The CDR3 covers 15 residues. The V end was cut by 0 bases, the J end by 0 bases, with 7 bases between. From germline, CDR1 is SGDLS and CDR2 YYNGEE. The CDR3 DNA reads as TGTGCCAGCAGCGTAGGACAGTTCTCTGGAAACACCATATATTTT. Protein: CASSVGQFSGNTIYF.

The rearrangement joins TRBV5-1 to TRBJ1-1; D unresolved. The CDR3 is 15 amino acids. CDR1 is SGHRS and CDR2 is YFSETQ in the germline V gene. V shed 4 bases and J shed 7 bases, with 20 bases lying between them. The chain's CDR3 is CASSRVEGLGFEAFF. The CDR3 DNA is TGCGCCAGCAGCCGGGTGGAGGGCCTAGGCTTTGAAGCTTTCTTT.

The chain carries TRBV10-3 and TRBJ1-2; D is possibly TRBD1 (6 bases). Germline CDR1 ENHRY, CDR2 SYGVKD. The CDR3 runs to 13 residues. The germline V and J ends were trimmed by 7 bases and 8 bases, with 17 bases remaining between them. CDR3 DNA sequence: TGTGCCATCACCGGCGGGGGGGCGCAAGGCTACACCTTC. It codes for CAITGGGAQGYTF.

The chain uses TRBV30 and TRBJ1-1; D gene ambiguous. CDR3 size: 12 residues. The germline gives CDR1 GTSNPN, CDR2 SVGIG (reference sequence). This CDR3 is CLNDPRITEAFF. The CDR3 region has the DNA TGTCTTAACGATCCCAGGATCACTGAAGCTTTCTTT.

The chain employs TRBV5-6 and TRBJ2-7; 8 bases are a match to TRBD1. Unmatched junction bases numbered 12, after V lost 3 bases and J lost 1 base. The CDR3 is 17 amino acids. Germline V gene lookup returns CDR1 SGHDT and CDR2 YYEEEE. As DNA, the CDR3 is TGTGCCAGCAGCTCCTTCCGGACAGGGAAAGGATCCTACGAGCAGTACTTC. Translation: CASSSFRTGKGSYEQYF.

This sequence joins TRBV4-1 and TRBJ1-3; D remains ambiguous. The CDR3 consists of 18 residues. V dropped 4 bases and J dropped 0 bases, with 19 bases sitting between them. CDR1 is MGHRA, CDR2 YSYEKL, per germline. CDR3 nucleotides: TGCGCCAGCAGCCTTCAAACTCAGGCCCCTGGCTCTGGAAACACCATATATTTT. Translation gives CASSLQTQAPGSGNTIYF.

The V call is TRBV5-5, the J call TRBJ2-1, with D possibly matching TRBD1 (6 bases). Germline V gives CDR1 SGHKS, CDR2 YYEKEE (reference sequence). Trimming cost V 0 bases and J 4 bases, with 11 bases left between them. This CDR3 contains 15 residues. CDR3 DNA sequence: TGTGCCAGCAGCTTGGGAGGGGGTGCATACAATGAGCAGTTCTTC. This sequence encodes CASSLGGGAYNEQFF. The entire variable domain, with the rest obtained from reference TRBV5-5 and TRBJ2-1, is as follows: DAGVTQSPTHLIKTRGQQVTLRCSPISGHKSVSWYQQVLGQGPQFIFQYYEKEERGRGNFPDRFSARQFPNYSSELNVNALLLGDSALYLCASSLGGGAYNEQFFGPGTRLTVL.

J is TRBJ2-1 and V is TRBV10-1, with a tentative D call TRBD1 (5 bases). The V and J ends lost 3 bases and 5 bases respectively, with 14 bases between them. This CDR3 has 15 amino acids. CDR1 is WNHNN, CDR2 SYGVQD, per germline (reference sequence). Written as DNA, the CDR3 is TGCGCCAGCAGTGAAGAGACAGAATCCGACAATGAGCAGTTCTTC. Protein sequence: CASSEETESDNEQFF.

The chain uses TRBV6-6 and TRBJ2-3; 11 bases fit TRBD2. Germline lookup yields CDR1 MNHNY and CDR2 SVGAGI (reference sequence). This CDR3 has 14 residues. The trim removed 7 bases at V and 6 bases at J, leaving 6 bases unmatched. The CDR3 here is CASNIAGGPDTQYF. CDR3 nucleotide sequence: TGTGCCAGCAATATAGCGGGGGGGCCGGATACGCAGTATTTT.

This chain joins TRBV6-5 and TRBJ1-2, with D hard to call. Germline CDR1 and CDR2: MNHEY and SVGAGI. V lost 6 bases, J lost 4 bases, and 18 bases lay in between. This CDR3 comprises 15 residues. The CDR3: CASRNPGLYSYGYTF. The CDR3, as DNA: TGTGCCAGCAGGAACCCGGGTCTCTACTCCTATGGCTACACCTTC.

On this clone: Other nucleotide sequences in the sample specify the same CDR3. The J gene is TRBJ2-5, the V gene TRBV5-1; D remains unclear. V lost 0 bases to trimming and J lost 2 bases, with 8 bases between them. The CDR3 is made up of 14 amino acids. Germline-derived CDR1 and CDR2 are SGHRS and YFSETQ. The DNA of the CDR3 is TGCGCCAGCAGCTTGGCCGGCGGTCAAGAGACCCAGTACTTC. It encodes CASSLAGGQETQYF.

CDR3 loop: CASSQRGSEQYF. As DNA, the CDR3 is TGTGCCAGCAGCCAACGGGGATCCGAGCAGTACTTC. The chain couples TRBV16 to TRBJ2-7; D is possibly TRBD2 (5 bases). The CDR3 spans 12 residues. In germline, CDR1 is KGHSY, CDR2 FQNENV. The V gene lost 2 bases and the J gene lost 6 bases, with 8 bases spanning the gap.

CDR3 nucleotide sequence: TGTGCCAGCAGCCCCCAACGTTCGGGGTCACCCCTCCACTTT. Translated, it gives CASSPQRSGSPLHF. The chain joins TRBV7-9 to TRBJ1-6; D call uncertain. The CDR3 is 14 residues long. The V end was cut by 5 bases, the J end by 10 bases, with 15 bases between. Germline V lookup: CDR1 SEHNR, CDR2 FQNEAQ (reference sequence).

This chain uses TRBV7-2 with TRBJ2-5, with TRBD2 matching over 9 bases. Per germline, CDR1 SGHTA and CDR2 FQGNSA. The CDR3 is 15 residues long. The ends lost 3 bases at V and 5 bases at J; junction bases unmatched: 7. The DNA of the CDR3 is TGTGCCAGCAGCTTCGGCGGGGGGGCCTTGGAGACCCAGTACTTC. Encoded protein: CASSFGGGALETQYF.

To note about this clone: A read error may account for a junction end that differs from germline. V and J are TRBV6-1 and TRBJ1-1; 10 nucleotides match TRBD1. The CDR3 covers 15 residues. Germline V gene data show CDR1 as MNHNS and CDR2 as SASEGT. This CDR3 is CASREDRGPNTEAFF. The CDR3 DNA reads TGTGCCAGCAGAGAAGACAGGGGGCCCAACACTGAAGCTTTCTTT.

This clone was counted between two and nine times. This chain joins TRBV21-1 and TRBJ1-5; the table gives TRBD1 as D, unverified against the DNA. TRBV21-1 constitutes a pseudogene. CDR3 length: 18 amino acids. The CDR3 sequence: CASSTRTGRVVKRQPQHF. DNA of the CDR3: TGTGCCAGCAGCACCCGGACAGGGAGAGTGGTTAAGCGTCAGCCCCAGCATTTT.

V is TRBV6-1 and J is TRBJ2-1; 9 bases fit TRBD2. This CDR3 is 17 amino acids long. Trimming cost V 0 bases and J 2 bases; bases outside gene matches: 5. The germline CDR1 and CDR2 sequences are MNHNS and SASEGT. CDR3 sequence reads: CASSEARLAGTYNEQFF. DNA of the CDR3: TGTGCCAGCAGTGAAGCGCGGCTAGCGGGGACCTACAATGAGCAGTTCTTC.